A single T cell receptor (beta chain) is shown here with its context. Its specific antigen is unknown. Base qualities are not provided; no much larger clone lies one nucleotide away. The method behind the library was the immunoSEQ multiplex PCR assay. For the multiplex PCR, a mixture combining 60 forward primers for TCR Vbeta segments and 13 reverse primers for TCR Jbeta segments was used. A multiplex PCR assay on genomic DNA amplified the CDR3 region of rearranged TCR beta genes. On the Illumina HiSeq System, the amplified TCR beta libraries were sequenced as 87-base-pair reads. The study's processing was this. In a later analysis, tens of millions of unique TCR beta chains were counted across the 500 to 850 repertoires, and around 10 million of these chains were shared by at least two donors. A nearest-neighbor algorithm error-corrected the raw reads and collapsed the reads into unique sequences, merging closely related sequences to remove PCR and sequencing errors. V, D and J gene segments were assigned by aligning CDR3 sequences to IMGT reference sequences. For a sequence to be retained, a match of at least six nucleotides was required to both a V gene segment and a J gene segment. Rearrangements were classified as productive when the CDR3 lacked stop codons and remained in frame with V and J, and all other rearrangements were classified as non-productive. Following IMGT convention, CDR3 was defined as the stretch from the second conserved V-encoded cysteine to the conserved J-encoded phenylalanine. The earlier analysis of 500 to 600 of the donors excluded sequences that lacked an unambiguous match to a single V gene segment. In an earlier analysis of 450 to 750 of the donors, a V segment was called functional when productive rearrangements were above 56.7%, and segregating when the standard deviation between donors exceeded 5%. A statistical classification framework was built for diagnosing cytomegalovirus status from the catalog of TCR beta chain sequences. V and J gene assignment, in a later analysis, came from comparing TCR nucleotide sequences with IMGT/GENE-DB human TR gene sequences. Using the TCRdist pipeline, a later analysis assigned CDR3 sequences along with most-parsimonious VDJ recombination scenarios. In a later analysis, every TCR beta chain was defined by the combination of its CDR3 amino acid sequence and its V-gene family, and reads without a unique V-gene family were dropped. A later analysis removed roughly 590 highly shared, low-generation-probability nucleotide sequences to deal with suspected cross-contamination and a sequencing artifact. A later analysis calculated a clonal expansion index for each public chain from normalized within-repertoire ranks of inferred template counts. A later analysis computed generation probabilities with a VDJ recombination model fitted to out-of-frame rearrangements, and checked the results against IGoR. In a later analysis, TCR-TCR, TCR-HLA and TCR-CMV co-occurrence was scored with hypergeometric tests, and a repertoire-size bias correction was applied to TCR pairs. False discovery rates were estimated in a later analysis by permuting HLA or CMV assignments 20 times. In a later analysis, co-occurring TCRs were grouped using DBSCAN, and TCRdist sequence similarity was added for clustering within HLA-allele-positive subsets. Repertoires with fewer than 30,000 or more than 120,000 public chains were left out of co-occurrence clustering, as were about 5 repertoires with anomalous nucleotide sharing. The immuneACCESS repertoire file appears here via TCRdb, limited to in-frame rearrangements. These files lack a portion of the clones; in checked studies, under half of the deficit traces to unresolved V genes, and the cause of the others is not known. The V and J calls and clone size come from that table; D and trimming were worked out from the DNA. For this sample the table gives 250,000 to 350,000 clones, of which around 86% were detected only once. The ten largest clonotypes hold approximately 4.3% of the sample.

V loses 6 bases at its end and J loses 4 bases; junction bases beyond the gene matches: 12. CDR1 and CDR2, looked up from the germline V gene, are KGHSH and LQKENI. The CDR3, cysteine through phenylalanine, is 16 amino acids long. The sequence is cut down to CDR3 DNA, 48 bases in frame from base 1. The data are from a study of cytomegalovirus exposure and HLA in healthy donors listed by TCRdb under 2017. For the wider study: In an earlier analysis of 587 of the donors, under 300 Gb of sequence data and 117 million unique TCR beta sequences from 180 million or so T cells were reported. The later analysis used no new phenotypic data to find candidate immune exposures, relying instead on TCR beta sequences and their occurrence across donors. Class I and class II HLA loci were covered by the typing at four-digit resolution. Along with the roughly 700-subject first cohort, a separate validation cohort of roughly 110 different subjects was used. The number of donors typed differed by locus, with roughly 629-640 for A, B, C, DRB1 and DQB1, about 500 for DQA1, under 610 for DPA1, and approximately 470 for DPB1. The study was designed to test whether signatures of past pathogen exposure could be identified by cataloging public T cell receptors. Several DR-DQ haplotypes were treated as single units for association and clustering because of strong linkage in the cohort. Genome-wide SNP genotypes for about 60% of the 666 donors were used in a later genetic analysis, which treated that subset as a discovery cohort. Across about 380 genotyped donors of the cohort, an average of roughly 250,000 unique TCR beta nucleotide sequences per donor were sequenced, and approximately 17% of those sequences were non-productive. Donor age, sex, ethnicity and CMV serostatus were compiled alongside the repertoire data. The study profiled the T cell repertoires of about 640 subjects by immunosequencing and related them to cytomegalovirus serostatus. In an earlier analysis of 587 of the donors, high-throughput TCR beta sequencing was used to judge whether each TCR beta V gene segment behaved as functional or pseudogenic. Of the roughly 400 genotyped donors, roughly 85% fell in the genetic ancestry cluster associated with self-reported Caucasian donors. A later analysis re-examined previously published TCR beta repertoires from just over 650 donors and added high-resolution HLA genotyping to investigate patterns of TCR occurrence. All discovery cohort repertoires had been generated on a single sequencing platform. To predict cytomegalovirus infection status, the study brought together high-throughput TCR immunosequencing, statistical association of individual TCRs with disease status, and machine learning. An early release covering around 630 HLA-typed donors comprised about 300 gigabases of sequencing data and around 85 million unique TCR sequences.

Study-wide conclusions, independent of this receptor: A further reported finding was that TCR beta sequences accurately predicted the HLA-A and HLA-B alleles for most subjects in the first cohort. In vitro tests confirmed that a few of the cytomegalovirus-associated TCR beta chains recognize cytomegalovirus antigens. The classifier was reported to diagnose cytomegalovirus status with high specificity and sensitivity in both the original and validation cohorts. Roughly uniform sequencing depth across donors was assumed in presence/absence analyses, although this assumption may not hold. The sequencing pipeline was judged likely to have produced a cluster of highly shared sequence variants as a technical artifact. In a later genetic analysis, fewer N-insertions in productive TCRs were reported among donors in an Asian-associated ancestry cluster than the 666-donor mean. An earlier analysis of approximately 570 of the donors showed that most TCR beta V segments appeared in productive rearrangements either about 87% or about 30% of the time, which broadly matched IMGT annotations. In this cohort, only TCR beta chains were sequenced, and detectable features were limited by the absence of alpha or paired-chain data. HLA typing was unavailable for some donors at each locus, so association tests used only the typed subset. CMV serostatus was the only immune exposure information available for the cohort. A later analysis reported that several top co-occurrence clusters appeared linked to parvovirus B19, influenza, CMV and Epstein-Barr virus. Because counts were too low, some 17 rarely observed V segments, including chromosome 9 orphons, were excluded from the earlier analysis of 587 of the donors. According to a later analysis, most CMV-associated TCR beta chains appeared to be HLA-restricted, and the HLA associations seemed to be driven largely by CMV exposure. In the study, around 160 TCR beta chains were listed as associated with cytomegalovirus. Some IMGT-functional V segments, including TRBV6-2 and TRBV6-3, could not be distinguished by the 87-base-pair reads and were therefore excluded. In a later genetic analysis, a missense DCLRE1C variant was associated with V-gene and J-gene trimming of TCR beta chains, and the association was replicated in an independent cohort. In a later analysis, HLA-associated TCR beta chains were found to be more clonally expanded and to have lower generation probabilities than equally common non-associated chains. Most TCR sequences were observed very rarely across donors, whereas some public TCRs were present in many individuals. In a later analysis, TCR association rates were found to vary across HLA loci, with the most associated TCRs seen for DRB1 alleles and the fewest for HLA-C alleles. The authors suggested that the approach could potentially be generalized to other disease states and immunological phenotypes. When HLA alleles, especially DR and DQ, strongly co-occurred, attributing TCR associations to individual alleles was difficult. Correlated functional status among segregating V segments might be attributable to linkage disequilibrium, but an unknown experimental factor could not be ruled out. Specific HLA alleles were associated with 18,000 or so TCR beta sequences at a false discovery rate of 0.05 in a later analysis.

The cohort comprised some 700 healthy bone marrow donors. All cohort members were sampled while nominally healthy, although unrecorded immune exposures were likely present. The donor was CMV seropositive and was included in the group of about 290 seropositive cohort members. A peripheral blood sample was collected from each donor, and TCR beta sequencing was performed on peripheral blood mononuclear cells. Genomic DNA extraction from the blood cell samples was performed with the Qiagen DNeasy Blood Extraction Kit. What was sequenced was PBMCs. The sequence joins TRBV18 to TRBJ2-1; 7 central nucleotides agree with TRBD2. The sequence derives from a man aged 35-49 years in good health and CMV-seropositive. The bases read TGTGCCAGCTCGAGATCCCGAGCGGGATCTTACAATGAGCAGTTCTTC. Its protein reads: CASSRSRAGSYNEQFF.